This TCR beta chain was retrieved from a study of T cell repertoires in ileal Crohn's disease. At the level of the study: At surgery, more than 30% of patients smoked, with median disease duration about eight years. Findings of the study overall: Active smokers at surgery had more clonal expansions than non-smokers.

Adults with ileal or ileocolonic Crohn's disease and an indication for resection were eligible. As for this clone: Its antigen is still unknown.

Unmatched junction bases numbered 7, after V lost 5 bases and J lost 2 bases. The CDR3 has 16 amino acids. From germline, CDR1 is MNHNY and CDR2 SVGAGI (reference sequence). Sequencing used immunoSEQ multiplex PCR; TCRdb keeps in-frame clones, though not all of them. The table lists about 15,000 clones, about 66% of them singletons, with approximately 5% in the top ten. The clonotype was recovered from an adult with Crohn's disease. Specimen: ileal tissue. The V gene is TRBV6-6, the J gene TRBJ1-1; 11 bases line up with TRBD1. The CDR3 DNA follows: TGTGCCAGCAGTACCCCCGGGACAGGGGGAAACACTGAAGCTTTCTTT. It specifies CASSTPGTGGNTEAFF.